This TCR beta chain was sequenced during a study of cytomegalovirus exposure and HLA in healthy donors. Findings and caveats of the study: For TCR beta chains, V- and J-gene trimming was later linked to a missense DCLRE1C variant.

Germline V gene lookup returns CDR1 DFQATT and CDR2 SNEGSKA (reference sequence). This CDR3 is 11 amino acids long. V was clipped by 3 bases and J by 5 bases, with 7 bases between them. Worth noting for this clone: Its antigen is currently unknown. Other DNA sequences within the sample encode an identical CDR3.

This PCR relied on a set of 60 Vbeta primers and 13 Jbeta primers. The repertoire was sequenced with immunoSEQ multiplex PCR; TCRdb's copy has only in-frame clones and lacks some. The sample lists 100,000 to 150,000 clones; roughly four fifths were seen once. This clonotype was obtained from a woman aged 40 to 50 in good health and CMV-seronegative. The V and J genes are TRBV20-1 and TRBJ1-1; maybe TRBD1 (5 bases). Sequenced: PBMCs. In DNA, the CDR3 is TGCAGTGCTAGGGGGGGGACTGAAGCTTTCTTT. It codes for CSARGGTEAFF.